The entry below describes one T cell receptor beta chain. The sample belongs to a study of blood T cell repertoires in COVID-19. Study-wide background: T cells, B-cell-depleted T cells, or PBMCs supplied cDNA or gDNA.

The V and J ends lost 3 bases and 4 bases respectively, with 14 bases between them. The V gene's germline CDR1 is SGHNT and CDR2 YYREEE (reference sequence). CDR3 length: 15 residues. Original methodology: The assay estimated nucleated cells by amplifying reference gene primers. Some clones are missing from TCRdb's copy, which holds only in-frame ones; the method was immunoSEQ multiplex PCR. V and J calls and clone size are those listed in that table; D and trimming were worked out from the DNA. The sample yields hundreds of thousands of clones, almost 85% seen once. Each participant's cohort was designated according to participant-reported clinical history.

V is TRBV5-4 and J is TRBJ1-3, with TRBD1 as a possible D gene (5 bases). Sequenced sample: PBMCs or T cells enriched from blood (not recorded which). This clonotype was obtained from a woman in her forties or fifties with acute COVID-19. CDR3 residues: CASSSDSTGGNTIYF. Written as DNA, the CDR3 is TGTGCCAGCAGCTCAGACAGTACAGGAGGAAACACCATATATTTT.